These 19 T cell receptor beta chains originate from one sample sequenced in a study of CD8 T cells in acute hepatitis C reinfection. Here immunoSEQ multiplex PCR was the method, and the copy in TCRdb shows in-frame clones only, minus some. Counted here are 30,000 to 45,000 clones, approximately 85% occurring once; the ten biggest clones make up approximately 10%. The time point: naive CD8 control sorted from an acute-time-point sample. The sequenced sample was naive CD8+ T cells from PBMCs. These receptor sequences come from a woman under 30 who spontaneously cleared hepatitis C infection.

The CDR3 here is CASSQDMGLAGVGAGETQYF. The CDR3 DNA reads as TGTGCCAGCAGCCAAGATATGGGATTAGCGGGAGTTGGGGCGGGAGAGACCCAGTACTTC. V is TRBV4-2 and J is TRBJ2-5; 9 positions agree with TRBD2. In germline, CDR1 is LGHNA, CDR2 YNFKEQ. Trimming took 0 bases from V and 4 from J; bases not matched to a gene: 18. The CDR3 runs 20 residues.

J is TRBJ2-2 and V is TRBV5-1; D is possibly TRBD2 (5 bases). Per germline, CDR1 SGHRS and CDR2 YFSETQ. V lost 0 bases and J 0 bases, leaving 15 bases between the germline ends. CDR3 length: 18 amino acids. This CDR3 is CASSLEVLAGANTGELFF. Here the CDR3 DNA reads TGCGCCAGCAGCTTGGAAGTTTTGGCGGGCGCGAACACCGGGGAGCTGTTTTTT.

The chain recombines TRBV15 with TRBJ2-1; no clear D gene. Germline V lookup: CDR1 LNHNV, CDR2 YYDKDF (reference sequence). Trimming pared 8 bases from V and 3 bases from J, leaving 17 bases between. The CDR3 length is 15 residues. The CDR3 reads CATSESFGYYNEQFF. The CDR3 DNA follows: TGTGCCACCTCGGAGAGCTTTGGGTACTACAATGAGCAGTTCTTC. The variable domain in full, with the rest retrieved from reference TRBV15 and TRBJ2-1, is DAMVIQNPRYQVTQFGKPVTLSCSQTLNHNVMYWYQQKSSQAPKLLFHYYDKDFNNEADTPDNFQSRRPNTSFCFLDIRSPGLGDTAMYLCATSESFGYYNEQFFGPGTRLTVL.

The chain uses TRBV4-1 and TRBJ2-3; D gene ambiguous. Trimming stripped 0 bases from V and 0 bases from J, with 7 bases between. Per the germline V gene, CDR1 is MGHRA and CDR2 is YSYEKL. The CDR3 runs 15 residues. Written as DNA, the CDR3 is TGCGCCAGCAGCCAAGAGTGGCTGAGCACAGATACGCAGTATTTT. Translating gives CASSQEWLSTDTQYF.

This rearrangement joins TRBV7-9 to TRBJ1-2; 8 bases map to TRBD1. CDR3 size: 15 residues. After removal of 0 bases from V and 6 bases from J, the junction contained 6 bases not matched to a gene. Looked up from germline, CDR1 is SEHNR and CDR2 is FQNEAQ (reference sequence). The CDR3 region has the DNA TGTGCCAGCAGCTTAGCGACAGGGGAGGGGAATGGCTACACCTTC. Its translation: CASSLATGEGNGYTF.

The chain has TRBV4-2 and TRBJ2-5; D is possibly TRBD2 (7 bases). The CDR3 is 12 amino acids. In germline, CDR1 is LGHNA, CDR2 YNFKEQ. Trimming stripped 1 base from V and 13 bases from J, with 13 bases between. The CDR3 is CASSQGGREPYF. As DNA, the CDR3 is TGTGCCAGCAGCCAAGGGGGGCGGGAGCCGTACTTC.

The chain couples TRBV7-8 to TRBJ2-7; 7 positions match TRBD1. V gave up 2 bases and J gave up 5 bases; unmatched junction bases: 9. Germline values: CDR1 SGHVS, CDR2 FQNEAQ. The CDR3 spans 15 residues. The CDR3 protein is CASSLKTGIPDEQYF. DNA of the CDR3: TGTGCCAGCAGCTTAAAGACAGGGATTCCGGACGAGCAGTACTTC.

The chain combines TRBV2 with TRBJ1-4, with D unclear. Germline values: CDR1 SNHLY, CDR2 FYNNEI. CDR3 size: 12 residues. With 8 bases removed from V and 6 bases from J, the gap between germline ends came to 10 bases. The CDR3 DNA is TGTGCCAGCTTGCAGCCAGATGAAAAACTGTTTTTT. Translation: CASLQPDEKLFF. The full variable domain, in which reference TRBV2 and TRBJ1-4 provide the parts outside the CDR3, is EPEVTQTPSHQVTQMGQEVILRCVPISNHLYFYWYRQILGQKVEFLVSFYNNEISEKSEIFDDQFSVERPDGSNFTLKIRSTKLEDSAMYFCASLQPDEKLFFGSGTQLSVL.

The V call is TRBV27, the J call TRBJ2-7; D not certain. CDR3 length equals 14 residues. Trimming left V 4 bases short and J 5 bases short, with 15 bases between. Germline lookup yields CDR1 MNHEY and CDR2 SMNVEV (reference sequence). CDR3 in amino acids: CASSSRLGLDEQYF. CDR3 DNA: TGTGCCAGCAGTTCCCGCCTCGGGTTAGACGAGCAGTACTTC.

This clone was picked up one time. The chain carries TRBV9 and TRBJ2-1, with 7 bases that match TRBD2. The CDR3 length is 15 residues. Trimming cost V 3 bases and J 0 bases; bases outside gene matches: 3. From germline, CDR1 is SGDLS and CDR2 YYNGEE. DNA of the CDR3: TGTGCCAGCAGCGCCCGGGACTACTCCTACAATGAGCAGTTCTTC. Protein product: CASSARDYSYNEQFF. Drawing the rest from reference TRBV9 and TRBJ2-1, the complete variable domain is DSGVTQTPKHLITATGQRVTLRCSPRSGDLSVYWYQQSLDQGLQFLIQYYNGEERAKGNILERFSAQQFPDLHSELNLSSLELGDSALYFCASSARDYSYNEQFFGPGTRLTVL.

The rearrangement joins TRBV11-2 to TRBJ2-1, with a weak D call TRBD2 (5 bases). Trimming removed 1 base at V and 0 bases at J, with 10 bases between. In germline, CDR1 is SGHAT, CDR2 FQNNGV. CDR3 size: 16 residues. This CDR3 is CASSLVLGVSYNEQFF. CDR3 DNA sequence: TGTGCCAGCAGCTTAGTACTAGGAGTCTCCTACAATGAGCAGTTCTTC. Full variable domain (missing parts from reference TRBV11-2 and TRBJ2-1): EAGVAQSPRYKIIEKRQSVAFWCNPISGHATLYWYQQILGQGPKLLIQFQNNGVVDDSQLPKDRFSAERLKGVDSTLKIQPAKLEDSAVYLCASSLVLGVSYNEQFFGPGTRLTVL.

The chain joins TRBV7-8 to TRBJ2-5, with D maybe TRBD1 (6 bases). Germline CDR1 SGHVS, CDR2 FQNEAQ. This CDR3 has 16 residues. V shed 5 bases and J shed 5 bases, with 21 bases lying between them. CDR3 bases: TGTGCCAGCAGCGATTCAGTACGGGACATAAGGGAGACCCAGTACTTC. Translating it yields CASSDSVRDIRETQYF.

The V and J genes are TRBV4-1 and TRBJ2-1; D remains unclear. V dropped 1 base and J dropped 0 bases, with 10 bases sitting between them. Germline V lookup: CDR1 MGHRA, CDR2 YSYEKL. The CDR3 contains 16 residues. This CDR3 reads CASSQAAISSYNEQFF. CDR3 in DNA: TGCGCCAGCAGCCAAGCTGCGATAAGCTCCTACAATGAGCAGTTCTTC.

The V call is TRBV9, the J call TRBJ2-7; 7 bases align to TRBD1. The ends lost 4 bases at V and 6 bases at J; junction bases unmatched: 4. There are 12 residues in the CDR3. Germline V gives CDR1 SGDLS, CDR2 YYNGEE. CDR3 sequence: CASSTRDSEQYF. CDR3 bases: TGTGCCAGCAGCACCCGGGACAGCGAGCAGTACTTC.

The chain is built from TRBV6-6 and TRBJ2-1; D is unclear. Germline values: CDR1 MNHNY, CDR2 SVGAGI (reference sequence). V lost 2 bases to trimming and J lost 7 bases, with 12 bases between them. The CDR3 length is 14 residues. CDR3 nucleotides: TGTGCCAGCAGTTACACGAGGTTAGCTAATGAGCAGTTCTTC. It yields the protein CASSYTRLANEQFF.

This chain uses TRBV19 with TRBJ1-5; D unclear. The V and J ends lost 3 bases and 5 bases respectively, with 20 bases between them. The CDR3 is 17 amino acids. CDR1 is LNHDA, CDR2 SQIVND, per germline (reference sequence). This CDR3 reads CASSMIAHFGPDQPQHF. The CDR3, as DNA: TGTGCCAGTAGTATGATCGCACATTTTGGCCCCGATCAGCCCCAGCATTTT.

This clone was picked up one time. The DNA of the CDR3 is TGCAGCGTCGAACAGGGAATCACTGAAGCTTTCTTT. Translated: CSVEQGITEAFF. V and J are TRBV29-1 and TRBJ1-1; D might be TRBD1 (6 bases). The CDR3 has 12 residues. Germline V gene lookup returns CDR1 SQVTM and CDR2 ANQGSEA. With 6 bases removed from V and 4 bases from J, the gap between germline ends came to 12 bases. The full variable domain, rest sourced from reference TRBV29-1 and TRBJ1-1, is SAVISQKPSRDICQRGTSLTIQCQVDSQVTMMFWYRQQPGQSLTLIATANQGSEATYESGFVIDKFPISRPNLTFSTLTVSNMSPEDSSIYLCSVEQGITEAFFGQGTRLTVV.

This chain joins TRBV19 and TRBJ2-2; D is possibly TRBD1 (6 bases). CDR1 is LNHDA and CDR2 is SQIVND in the germline V gene (reference sequence). V was shortened by 5 bases and J by 5 bases, with 15 bases between the two germline ends. CDR3 length equals 15 residues. Here the CDR3 reads CASSLDSTPTGELFF. The CDR3 DNA sequence: TGTGCCAGTAGTCTGGACAGTACCCCGACCGGGGAGCTGTTTTTT.

The chain uses TRBV7-6 and TRBJ2-5; D remains unclear. Trimming removed 5 bases from V and 7 bases from J, with 17 bases in between. Germline V lookup: CDR1 SGHVS, CDR2 FNYEAQ. The CDR3 spans 14 residues. CDR3 DNA: TGTGCCAGCAGCCCCGAAAGCCCCTTTGGGACCCAGTACTTC. Its protein is CASSPESPFGTQYF. Full variable domain (rest looked up from reference TRBV7-6 and TRBJ2-5): GAGVSQSPRYKVTKRGQDVALRCDPISGHVSLYWYRQALGQGPEFLTYFNYEAQQDKSGLPNDRFSAERPEGSISTLTIQRTEQRDSAMYRCASSPESPFGTQYFGPGTRLLVL.